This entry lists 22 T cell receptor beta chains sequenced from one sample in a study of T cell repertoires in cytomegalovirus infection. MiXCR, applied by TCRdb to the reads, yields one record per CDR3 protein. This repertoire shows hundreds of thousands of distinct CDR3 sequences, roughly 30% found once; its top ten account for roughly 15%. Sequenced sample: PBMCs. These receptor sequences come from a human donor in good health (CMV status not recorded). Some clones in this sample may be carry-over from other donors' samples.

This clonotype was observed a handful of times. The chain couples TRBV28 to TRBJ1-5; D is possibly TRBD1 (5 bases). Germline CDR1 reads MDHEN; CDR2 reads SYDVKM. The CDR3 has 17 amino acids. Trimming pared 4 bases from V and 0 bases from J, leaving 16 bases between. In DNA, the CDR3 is TGTGCCAGCAGTTGGTGGAGGGGAGGGAATAGCAATCAGCCCCAGCATTTT. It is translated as CASSWWRGGNSNQPQHF.

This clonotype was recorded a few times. CDR3 amino acids: CASSPQTSGTDTQYF. As DNA, the CDR3 is TGTGCCAGCAGTCCCCAGACTAGCGGCACAGATACGCAGTATTTT. The rearrangement joins TRBV12-3 or TRBV12-4 to TRBJ2-3, with TRBD2 matching 8 bases. The CDR3 runs to 15 residues. The V and J ends lost 5 bases and 1 base, in that order; junction bases with no gene match: 5.

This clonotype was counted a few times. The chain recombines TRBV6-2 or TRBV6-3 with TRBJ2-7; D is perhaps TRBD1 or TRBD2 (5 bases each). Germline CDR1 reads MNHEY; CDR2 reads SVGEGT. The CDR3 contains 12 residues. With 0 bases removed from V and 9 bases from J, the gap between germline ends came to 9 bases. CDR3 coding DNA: TGTGCCAGCAGTTACTCCGGGACGGTGCAGTACTTC. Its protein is CASSYSGTVQYF.

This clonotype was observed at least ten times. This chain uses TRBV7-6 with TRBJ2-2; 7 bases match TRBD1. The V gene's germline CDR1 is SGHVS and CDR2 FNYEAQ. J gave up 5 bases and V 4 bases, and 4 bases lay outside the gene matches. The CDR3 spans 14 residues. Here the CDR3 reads CASSSTGSTGELFF. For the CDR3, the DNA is TGTGCCAGCAGCTCGACAGGGAGTACCGGGGAGCTGTTTTTT.

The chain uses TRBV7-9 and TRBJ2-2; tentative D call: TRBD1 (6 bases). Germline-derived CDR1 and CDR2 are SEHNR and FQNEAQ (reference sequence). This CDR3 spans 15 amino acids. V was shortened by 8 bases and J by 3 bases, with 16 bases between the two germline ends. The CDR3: CASPGQGNYTGELFF. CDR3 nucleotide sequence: TGTGCCAGCCCGGGACAAGGTAACTACACCGGGGAGCTGTTTTTT.

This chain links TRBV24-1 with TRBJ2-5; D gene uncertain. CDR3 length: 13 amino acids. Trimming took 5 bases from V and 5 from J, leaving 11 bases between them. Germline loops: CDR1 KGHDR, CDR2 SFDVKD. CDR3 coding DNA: TGTGCCACCAGTGGATCCGGTGGGGAGACCCAGTACTTC. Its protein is CATSGSGGETQYF.

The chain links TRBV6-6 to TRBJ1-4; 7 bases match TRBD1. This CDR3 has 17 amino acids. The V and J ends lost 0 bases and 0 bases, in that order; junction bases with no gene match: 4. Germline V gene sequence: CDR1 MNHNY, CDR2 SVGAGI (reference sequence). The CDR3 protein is CASSYSGTAATNEKLFF. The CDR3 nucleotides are TGTGCCAGCAGTTACTCAGGGACAGCCGCAACTAATGAAAAACTGTTTTTT.

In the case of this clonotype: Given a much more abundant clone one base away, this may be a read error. The CDR3 sequence: CASSRLRAVYSYNEQFF. The CDR3 DNA reads TGTGCCAGCAGCCGCCTAAGGGCGGTTTACTCCTACAATGAGCAGTTCTTC. The V and J genes are TRBV7-2 and TRBJ2-1; no clear D gene. CDR1 is SGHTA, CDR2 FQGNSA, per germline. CDR3 length: 17 residues. Trimming removed 5 bases from V and 0 bases from J, with 17 bases in between. Full variable domain (remainder filled in from reference TRBV7-2 and TRBJ2-1): GAGVSQSPSNKVTEKGKDVELRCDPISGHTALYWYRQSLGQGLEFLIYFQGNSAPDKSGLPSDRFSAERTGGSVSTLTIQRTQQEDSAVYLCASSRLRAVYSYNEQFFGPGTRLTVL.

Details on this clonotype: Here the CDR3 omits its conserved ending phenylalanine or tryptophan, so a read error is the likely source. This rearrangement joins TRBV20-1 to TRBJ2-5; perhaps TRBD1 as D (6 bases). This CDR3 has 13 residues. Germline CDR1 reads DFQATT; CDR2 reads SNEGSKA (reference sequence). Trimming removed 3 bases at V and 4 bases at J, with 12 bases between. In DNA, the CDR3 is TGCAGTGCTAGGCTCCAGGGGTTAGAGACCCAGTACATC. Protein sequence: CSARLQGLETQYI.

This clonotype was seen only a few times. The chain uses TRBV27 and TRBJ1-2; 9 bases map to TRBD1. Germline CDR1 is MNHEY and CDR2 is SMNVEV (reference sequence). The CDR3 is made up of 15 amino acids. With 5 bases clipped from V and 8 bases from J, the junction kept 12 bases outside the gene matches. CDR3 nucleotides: TGTGCCAGCAGTGCTTTTTATACAGGGGGCGACGGCTACACCTTC. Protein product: CASSAFYTGGDGYTF.

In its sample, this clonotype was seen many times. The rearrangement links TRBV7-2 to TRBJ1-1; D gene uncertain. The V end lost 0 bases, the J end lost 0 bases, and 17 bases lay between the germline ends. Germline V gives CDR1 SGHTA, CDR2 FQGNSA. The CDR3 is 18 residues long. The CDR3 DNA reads TGTGCCAGCAGCTTAGCAATGCGGGGTCGATCCATGAACACTGAAGCTTTCTTT. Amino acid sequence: CASSLAMRGRSMNTEAFF.

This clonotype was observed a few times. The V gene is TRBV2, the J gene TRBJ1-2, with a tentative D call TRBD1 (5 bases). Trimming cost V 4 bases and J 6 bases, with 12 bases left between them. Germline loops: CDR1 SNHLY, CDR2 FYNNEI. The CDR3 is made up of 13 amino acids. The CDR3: CASSGFQGDGYTF. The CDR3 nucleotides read TGTGCCAGCAGTGGGTTCCAGGGAGATGGCTACACCTTC.

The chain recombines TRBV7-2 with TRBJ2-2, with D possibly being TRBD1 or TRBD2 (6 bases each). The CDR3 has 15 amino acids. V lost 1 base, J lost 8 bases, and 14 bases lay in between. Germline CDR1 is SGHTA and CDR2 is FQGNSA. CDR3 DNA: TGTGCCAGCAGCTTAGGGCCGGGGGCGCGTGGGGAGCTGTTTTTT. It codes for CASSLGPGARGELFF.

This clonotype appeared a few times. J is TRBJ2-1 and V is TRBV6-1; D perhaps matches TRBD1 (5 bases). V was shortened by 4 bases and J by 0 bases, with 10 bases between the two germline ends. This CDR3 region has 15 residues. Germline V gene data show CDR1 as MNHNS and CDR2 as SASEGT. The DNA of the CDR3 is TGTGCCAGCAGTGGTCGGACAACCTCCTACAATGAGCAGTTCTTC. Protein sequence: CASSGRTTSYNEQFF.

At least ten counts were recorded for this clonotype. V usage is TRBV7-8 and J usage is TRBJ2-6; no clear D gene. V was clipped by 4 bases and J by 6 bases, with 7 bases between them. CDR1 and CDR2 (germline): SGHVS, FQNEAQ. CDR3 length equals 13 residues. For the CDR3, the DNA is TGTGCCAGCAGCTCGAGACAGGCCAACGTCCTGACTTTC. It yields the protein CASSSRQANVLTF. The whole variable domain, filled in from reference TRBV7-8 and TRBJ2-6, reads GAGVSQSPRYKVAKRGQDVALRCDPISGHVSLFWYQQALGQGPEFLTYFQNEAQLDKSGLPSDRFFAERPEGSVSTLKIQRTQQEDSAVYLCASSSRQANVLTFGAGSRLTVL.

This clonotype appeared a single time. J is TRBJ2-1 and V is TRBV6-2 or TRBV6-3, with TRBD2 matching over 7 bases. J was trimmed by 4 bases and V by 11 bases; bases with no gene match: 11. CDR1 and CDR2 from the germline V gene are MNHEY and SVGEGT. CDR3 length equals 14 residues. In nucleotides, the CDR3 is TGTGCCCCCTCTCTAGCGGTAAATTACAATGAGCAGTTCTTC. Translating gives CAPSLAVNYNEQFF.

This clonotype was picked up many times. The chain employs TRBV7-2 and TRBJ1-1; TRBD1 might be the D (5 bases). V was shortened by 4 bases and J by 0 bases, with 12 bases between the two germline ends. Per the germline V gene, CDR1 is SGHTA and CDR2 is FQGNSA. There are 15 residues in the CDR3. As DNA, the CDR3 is TGTGCCAGCAGCTACGCCGGGACGGTGAACACTGAAGCTTTCTTT. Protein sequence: CASSYAGTVNTEAFF. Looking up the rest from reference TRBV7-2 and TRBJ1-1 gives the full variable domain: GAGVSQSPSNKVTEKGKDVELRCDPISGHTALYWYRQSLGQGLEFLIYFQGNSAPDKSGLPSDRFSAERTGGSVSTLTIQRTQQEDSAVYLCASSYAGTVNTEAFFGQGTRLTVV.

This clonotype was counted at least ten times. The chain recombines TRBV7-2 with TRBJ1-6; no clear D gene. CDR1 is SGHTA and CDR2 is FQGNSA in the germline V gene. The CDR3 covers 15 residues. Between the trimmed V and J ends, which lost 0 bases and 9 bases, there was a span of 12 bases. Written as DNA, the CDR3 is TGTGCCAGCAGCTTAGCCGGGGAAACGATTTCACCCCTCCACTTT. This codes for CASSLAGETISPLHF.

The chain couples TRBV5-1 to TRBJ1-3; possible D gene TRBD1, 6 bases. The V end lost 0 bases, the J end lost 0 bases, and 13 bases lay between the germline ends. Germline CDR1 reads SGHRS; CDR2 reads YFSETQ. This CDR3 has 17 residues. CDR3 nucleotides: TGCGCCAGCAGCTTGGCCTCAGGGGCCGACTCTGGAAACACCATATATTTT. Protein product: CASSLASGADSGNTIYF.

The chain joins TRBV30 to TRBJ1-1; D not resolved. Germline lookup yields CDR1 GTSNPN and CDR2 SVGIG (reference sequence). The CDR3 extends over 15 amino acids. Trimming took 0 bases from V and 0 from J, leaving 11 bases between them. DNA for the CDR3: TGTGCCTGGAGTGTAGGCCAGGCCTTGAACACTGAAGCTTTCTTT. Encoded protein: CAWSVGQALNTEAFF.

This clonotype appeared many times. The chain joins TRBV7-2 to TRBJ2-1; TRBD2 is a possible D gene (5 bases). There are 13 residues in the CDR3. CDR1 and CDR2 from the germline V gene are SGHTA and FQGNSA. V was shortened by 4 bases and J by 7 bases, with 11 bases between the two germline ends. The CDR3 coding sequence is TGTGCCAGCAGCTACCCTAGCACGAATGAGCAGTTCTTC. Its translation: CASSYPSTNEQFF.

Written as DNA, the CDR3 is TGTGCCAGCAGCCAAGAAGCCCACGAGCAGTACTTC. This gives the protein CASSQEAHEQYF. V is TRBV14 and J is TRBJ2-7; D not certain. Germline loops: CDR1 SGHDN, CDR2 FVKESK. Trimming pared 0 bases from V and 5 bases from J, leaving 5 bases between. The CDR3 has 12 amino acids.